These T cell receptor beta chains were read from a single sample in a study of T-cell memory formation after mild COVID-19. Using its own MiXCR run on the 5' RACE reads, TCRdb lists one record per CDR3 protein. The sample has fewer than 200,000 distinct CDR3 sequences, about a fifth seen once. Sequencing used PBMCs or a T cell subset sorted from them (not recorded which). These receptors were obtained from an adult woman who had mild COVID-19 (a few samples of this study predate the infection). Cell type and time point are not known. CDR3s include the opening cysteine and the closing phenylalanine or tryptophan. A D gene is named only where the DNA matches it firmly. Some rows have no size entry. The others give once, few or many, or a class for an expanded clone.

abundance | d_gene | j_gene | v_gene | CDR3aa | CDR3nt
few | TRBD1 | TRBJ1-1 | TRBV18 | CASSPQGQGFYITEAFF | TGTGCCAGCTCACCACAGGGACAGGGCTTTTATATCACTGAAGCTTTCTTT
. | . | TRBJ2-5 | TRBV18 | CASSPDVSRYQETQYF | TGTGCCAGCTCACCGGACGTGTCCAGGTACCAAGAGACCCAGTACTTC
. | . | TRBJ2-2 | TRBV7-6 | CASRTIGELFF | TGTGCCAGCAGGACGATCGGGGAGCTGTTTTTT
. | TRBD1 | TRBJ2-1 | TRBV7-6 | CASSLEGQDSYNEQFF | TGTGCCAGCAGCTTAGAGGGACAGGATTCCTACAATGAGCAGTTCTTC
. | . | TRBJ1-2 | TRBV12-3/TRBV12-4 | CASRGGLVTYGYTF | TGTGCCAGCAGGGGGGGTTTAGTCACCTATGGCTACACCTTC
. | TRBD1 | TRBJ1-2 | TRBV7-4 | CASSSSAPTGGGGYGYTF | TGTGCCAGCAGCTCTAGTGCCCCCACAGGGGGCGGAGGATATGGCTACACCTTC
. | TRBD2 | TRBJ2-1 | TRBV7-6 | CASSFLAGGREQFF | TGTGCCAGCAGCTTCCTAGCGGGGGGGCGTGAGCAGTTCTTC
few | TRBD2 | TRBJ2-5 | TRBV7-8 | CASSSIAGAAPGAQYF | TGTGCCAGCAGCTCTATAGCGGGAGCGGCCCCTGGGGCCCAGTACTTC
few | . | TRBJ1-6 | TRBV21-1 | CASSINRGAPLHF | TGTGCCAGCAGCATCAACAGGGGAGCCCCCCTCCACTTT
. | TRBD1 | TRBJ2-2 | TRBV15 | CATSADRVNTGELFF | TGTGCCACCAGCGCCGACAGGGTGAACACCGGGGAGCTGTTTTTT
. | . | TRBJ2-3 | TRBV12-3/TRBV12-4 | CASSFTRLDTQYF | TGTGCCAGCAGTTTCACGCGGCTGGATACGCAGTATTTT
. | . | TRBJ2-1 | TRBV5-1 | CASSVAFAEGEQFF | TGCGCCAGCAGCGTGGCGTTTGCTGAGGGCGAGCAGTTCTTC
many | . | TRBJ1-2 | TRBV11-3 | CASSLDPGTGYGYTF | TGTGCCAGCAGCTTAGATCCAGGGACCGGTTATGGCTACACCTTC
. | . | TRBJ1-1 | TRBV7-9 | CASSLLTEITEAFF | TGTGCCAGCAGCCTCTTGACAGAAATTACTGAAGCTTTCTTT
many | . | TRBJ2-1 | TRBV5-1 | CASRERPYNEQFF | TGCGCCAGCAGGGAGAGGCCCTACAATGAGCAGTTCTTC
few | . | TRBJ2-2 | TRBV12-3/TRBV12-4 | CASIQVNTGELFF | TGTGCCAGCATTCAGGTTAACACCGGGGAGCTGTTTTTT
. | TRBD1 | TRBJ2-3 | TRBV7-9 | CASSFPAGTGFTDTQYF | TGTGCCAGCAGCTTCCCAGCCGGGACAGGGTTCACAGATACGCAGTATTTT
. | TRBD2 | TRBJ2-5 | TRBV5-4 | CASSGGGRRETQYF | TGTGCCAGCAGCGGGGGAGGGCGGCGAGAGACCCAGTACTTC
. | TRBD2 | TRBJ2-5 | TRBV4-2 | CASSQDLAGGQETQYF | TGTGCCAGCAGCCAAGATCTAGCGGGAGGTCAAGAGACCCAGTACTTC
. | . | TRBJ1-1 | TRBV19 | CASSRGANTEAFF | TGTGCCAGTAGTCGAGGAGCGAACACTGAAGCTTTCTTT
. | . | TRBJ1-6 | TRBV12-3/TRBV12-4 | CASSPYRVDSPLHF | TGTGCCAGCAGCCCCTATAGGGTAGATTCACCCCTCCACTTT
. | TRBD2 | TRBJ2-5 | TRBV6-6 | CASNALKIPGGGDGETQYF | TGTGCCAGCAACGCACTCAAGATCCCCGGCGGGGGGGATGGCGAGACCCAGTACTTC
few | . | TRBJ1-1 | TRBV5-1 | CASSLRREDYQEAFF | TGCGCCAGCAGCTTGAGGCGGGAAGATTATCAAGAGGCTTTCTTT